This TCR beta chain comes out of a study of T cell responses to AZD1222 COVID-19 vaccine. General study results and limits: Vaccine-associated CD4 TCRs spanned spike, dominant at 160-218 and 743-854. Spike-specific TCR repertoires showed rising breadth and depth after two AZD1222 doses. Repertoire samples came only from after the peak T cell response.

This clone occurred once. Its specificity is unknown. Sequenced by immunoSEQ multiplex PCR; TCRdb stores in-frame clones only, minus some. Found here are some 120,000 clones, 89% of them singletons; the top ten hold 4.2%. The CDR3 loop spans 19 amino acids. Germline V CDR1 and CDR2: GTSNPN, SVGIG (reference sequence). The V segment lost 4 bases and the J segment 4 bases; nucleotides outside the gene matches: 22. The clonotype originates from an adult in good health. The material sequenced was peripheral blood, taken on day 0 of AZD1222 vaccination. The chain recombines TRBV30 with TRBJ2-5, with TRBD2 matching 9 bases. CDR3 sequence reads: CAWKELRGGSIIGPETQYF. The CDR3 DNA is TGTGCCTGGAAAGAGTTGCGGGGGGGCTCAATTATTGGGCCAGAGACCCAGTACTTC.